The rows below give T cell receptor beta chains drawn from one sample of a study of T cell changes during pregnancy in multiple sclerosis. The repertoire was sequenced with immunoSEQ multiplex PCR; TCRdb's copy has only in-frame clones and lacks some. The top ten clones hold approximately 1.3% of a sample with about 45,000 clones, just over 90% of them seen once. Material for sequencing was PBMCs (not recorded whether the cells were cultured). These TCRs come from a female donor with multiple sclerosis, enrolled in a pregnancy study. Both conserved end residues are part of each CDR3. Fields, in order: V gene, J gene, D gene, clone size, CDR3 protein, CDR3 DNA. The D gene is left open where the match is weak. The size entry is marked missing in some rows and otherwise reads once, few, many or a size class.

TRBV5-1,TRBJ2-5,-,-,CASSLELSQETQYF,TGCGCCAGCAGCTTGGAACTCAGCCAAGAGACCCAGTACTTC
TRBV2,TRBJ2-1,TRBD2,-,CASRGEGNEQFF,TGTGCCAGCCGGGGGGAAGGGAATGAGCAGTTCTTC
TRBV28,TRBJ1-2,TRBD1,-,CASSSARQGVRGNYGYTF,TGTGCCAGCAGTTCCGCCCGACAGGGGGTAAGGGGGAACTATGGCTACACCTTC
TRBV5-1,TRBJ1-1,-,-,CASSSTVVGTEAFF,TGCGCCAGCAGCTCTACAGTCGTAGGGACTGAAGCTTTCTTT
TRBV2,TRBJ1-1,TRBD1,-,CASIVPGQGVYGTEAFF,TGTGCCAGCATCGTCCCCGGACAGGGAGTATACGGCACTGAAGCTTTCTTT
TRBV6-4,TRBJ2-3,-,-,CASSAQPGRGTDTQYF,TGTGCCAGCAGCGCCCAACCCGGCCGGGGCACAGATACGCAGTATTTT
TRBV29-1,TRBJ2-5,-,-,CSVSNFVNLLETQYF,TGCAGCGTTTCGAATTTTGTAAATTTACTAGAGACCCAGTACTTC
TRBV28,TRBJ2-5,-,-,CASSLGGHLYQETQYF,TGTGCCAGCAGTTTGGGGGGCCACTTGTACCAAGAGACCCAGTACTTC
TRBV6-5,TRBJ2-7,TRBD2,-,CASTAGVPYEQYF,TGTGCCAGTACGGCGGGAGTTCCCTACGAGCAGTACTTC
TRBV5-1,TRBJ1-1,-,once,CASSLEGVPGEEAFF,TGCGCCAGCAGCTTGGAGGGGGTTCCCGGCGAAGAGGCTTTCTTT
TRBV14,TRBJ2-6,-,-,CASSQLANSGANVLTF,TGTGCCAGCAGCCAGCTGGCGAACTCTGGGGCCAACGTCCTGACTTTC
TRBV7-2,TRBJ1-2,-,-,CASSSGMNYGYTF,TGTGCCAGCAGCTCAGGGATGAACTATGGCTACACCTTC
TRBV6-1,TRBJ2-3,TRBD1,-,CASSLGTGGSDTQYF,TGTGCCAGCAGCCTCGGGACAGGGGGGTCAGATACGCAGTATTTT
TRBV18,TRBJ1-1,-,-,CASSPSTRNTEAFF,TGTGCCAGCTCACCCTCTACGAGGAACACTGAAGCTTTCTTT
TRBV10-3,TRBJ1-5,-,-,CAAGEGPGQPQHF,TGTGCCGCGGGTGAGGGGCCGGGGCAGCCCCAGCATTTT
TRBV27,TRBJ1-5,-,-,CASSLYKVDQPQHF,TGTGCCAGCAGTTTATATAAGGTGGATCAGCCCCAGCATTTT
TRBV4-2,TRBJ2-1,TRBD2,-,CASSQVISGRVSYNEQFF,TGTGCCAGCAGCCAAGTCATAAGCGGGAGGGTTTCCTACAATGAGCAGTTCTTC
TRBV5-6,TRBJ2-3,TRBD1,-,CASSLRRQGRGTDTQYF,TGTGCCAGCAGCTTACGACGACAGGGAAGGGGCACAGATACGCAGTATTTT
TRBV5-4,TRBJ1-1,-,-,CASSFHGGTEAFF,TGTGCCAGCAGCTTTCACGGGGGGACTGAAGCTTTCTTT
TRBV6-1,TRBJ2-1,-,-,CASTRDTYNEQFF,TGTGCCAGCACCCGAGATACCTACAATGAGCAGTTCTTC
TRBV25-1,TRBJ2-1,TRBD2,-,CASSGPGGYNEQFF,TGTGCCAGCAGTGGTCCCGGGGGGTACAATGAGCAGTTCTTC
TRBV6-4,TRBJ2-7,TRBD2,-,CASSERESYEQYF,TGTGCCAGCAGTGAGCGGGAGTCCTACGAGCAGTACTTC
TRBV9,TRBJ2-2,TRBD2,-,CASSAPGLAVTGELFF,TGTGCCAGCAGCGCACCGGGACTAGCGGTCACCGGGGAGCTGTTTTTT
TRBV29-1,TRBJ2-1,-,-,CSSSGLPQYNEQFF,TGCAGTTCATCGGGGCTACCACAATACAATGAGCAGTTCTTC
TRBV2,TRBJ2-1,TRBD2,-,CASELAEFNEQFF,TGTGCCAGTGAACTAGCGGAGTTCAATGAGCAGTTCTTC
TRBV19,TRBJ1-4,-,-,CASSIPGPAQNNEKLFF,TGTGCCAGTAGTATCCCGGGGCCTGCCCAGAATAATGAAAAACTGTTTTTT
TRBV28,TRBJ2-1,TRBD2,-,CASSFLLKGSGSLGRDEQFF,TGTGCCAGCAGTTTCTTACTCAAGGGGAGCGGGAGCCTCGGGAGGGATGAGCAGTTCTTC
TRBV19,TRBJ2-6,-,-,CASSIGGPSSGANVLTF,TGTGCCAGTAGTATTGGGGGCCCGAGCTCTGGGGCCAACGTCCTGACTTTC
TRBV11-2,TRBJ2-2,-,-,CASSLRVYGGELFF,TGTGCCAGCAGCCTCAGGGTTTACGGCGGGGAGCTGTTTTTT
TRBV5-1,TRBJ2-1,-,-,CASSEDLYSGNEQFF,TGCGCCAGCAGCGAGGATCTTTATTCGGGTAATGAGCAGTTCTTC
TRBV10-1,TRBJ2-2,-,-,CASSPARRTGELFF,TGCGCCAGCAGTCCAGCCCGGAGGACCGGGGAGCTGTTTTTT
TRBV5-4,TRBJ2-1,TRBD2,few,CASSLPGAGGYNEQFF,TGTGCCAGCAGCTTGCCGGGAGCGGGAGGATACAATGAGCAGTTCTTC
TRBV6-5,TRBJ1-5,-,-,CASSYGRVDQPQHF,TGTGCCAGCAGTTATGGCAGGGTGGACCAGCCCCAGCATTTT
TRBV27,TRBJ1-1,TRBD1,-,CASSSRDSIKTFF,TGTGCCAGCAGTTCCCGGGACAGTATTAAAACTTTCTTT
TRBV29-1,TRBJ2-5,-,-,CSAARGLGETQYF,TGCAGCGCCGCCCGAGGATTGGGAGAGACCCAGTACTTC
TRBV5-4,TRBJ2-1,-,-,CASSFSNEQFF,TGTGCCAGCAGCTTCTCAAATGAGCAGTTCTTC
TRBV5-6,TRBJ1-4,-,-,CASSRVGEKLFF,TGTGCCAGCAGCAGGGTAGGCGAAAAACTGTTTTTT
TRBV6-1,TRBJ1-1,-,-,CASSEESSLNTEAFF,TGTGCCAGCAGTGAAGAAAGCAGCCTGAACACTGAAGCTTTCTTT
TRBV27,TRBJ1-5,-,-,CASSSGQLSNQPQHF,TGTGCCAGCAGTTCGGGACAACTTTCGAATCAGCCCCAGCATTTT
TRBV2,TRBJ2-5,TRBD2,-,CASIRASGGGDF,TGTGCCAGCATCAGGGCTAGCGGGGGGGGAGACTTC
TRBV6-5,TRBJ2-7,TRBD1,-,CASSYSTQGDRYEQYF,TGTGCCAGCAGTTACTCGACCCAGGGGGACAGGTACGAGCAGTACTTC
TRBV18,TRBJ1-5,TRBD1,once,CASSPPGQGGKNQPQHF,TGTGCCAGCTCACCACCGGGACAGGGGGGGAAAAATCAGCCCCAGCATTTT